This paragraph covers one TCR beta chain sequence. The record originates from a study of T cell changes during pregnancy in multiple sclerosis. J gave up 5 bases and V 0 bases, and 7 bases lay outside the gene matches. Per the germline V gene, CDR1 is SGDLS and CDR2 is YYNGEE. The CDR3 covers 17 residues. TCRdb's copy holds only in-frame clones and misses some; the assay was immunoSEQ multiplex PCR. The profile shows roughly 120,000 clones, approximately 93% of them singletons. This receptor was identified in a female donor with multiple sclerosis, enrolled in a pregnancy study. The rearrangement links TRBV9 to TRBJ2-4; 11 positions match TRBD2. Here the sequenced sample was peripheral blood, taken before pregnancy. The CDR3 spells CASSVAPLAGGENIQYF. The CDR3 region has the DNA TGTGCCAGCAGCGTAGCTCCGCTAGCGGGAGGAGAAAACATTCAGTACTTC.